These 14 T cell receptor beta chains were sequenced from one sample in a study of T-cell memory formation after mild COVID-19. TCRdb re-derived calls from the 5' RACE reads in MiXCR, one entry per CDR3 protein. Of under 450,000 distinct CDR3 sequences in the sample, 20% to 25% are singletons; the top ten hold around 23%. The sequenced sample consisted of PBMCs or a T cell subset sorted from them (not recorded which). The receptors originated from a young man who had mild COVID-19 (a few samples of this study predate the infection). Cell type and time point are not known.

J is TRBJ2-2 and V is TRBV7-9, with a weak D call TRBD1 (5 bases). Trimming took 5 bases from V and 6 from J, leaving 19 bases between them. Germline CDR1 reads SEHNR; CDR2 reads FQNEAQ (reference sequence). The CDR3 length is 16 residues. DNA of the CDR3: TGTGCCAGCAGCAAGGACATCTCGGTGCTCCCCGGGGAGCTGTTTTTT. Translated: CASSKDISVLPGELFF.

This clonotype appeared many times. The J gene is TRBJ2-1, the V gene TRBV29-1; D call uncertain. Per the germline V gene, CDR1 is SQVTM and CDR2 is ANQGSEA. The CDR3 is made up of 14 amino acids. The V gene lost 1 base and the J gene lost 6 bases, with 13 bases spanning the gap. The CDR3 coding sequence is TGCAGCGTTGAAGCAGATTTGACCCCCAATGAGCAGTTCTTC. It yields the protein CSVEADLTPNEQFF.

The rearrangement joins TRBV11-2 to TRBJ1-2; D gene uncertain. V shed 3 bases and J shed 3 bases, with 8 bases lying between them. The CDR3 extends over 13 amino acids. Germline-derived CDR1 and CDR2 are SGHAT and FQNNGV. The CDR3 bases are TGTGCCAGCAGCTTTACTGATGACTATGGCTACACCTTC. Its protein is CASSFTDDYGYTF. Supplemented by reference TRBV11-2 and TRBJ1-2, the full variable domain reads EAGVAQSPRYKIIEKRQSVAFWCNPISGHATLYWYQQILGQGPKLLIQFQNNGVVDDSQLPKDRFSAERLKGVDSTLKIQPAKLEDSAVYLCASSFTDDYGYTFGSGTRLTVV.

This clonotype was detected ten times or more. This chain connects TRBV12-3 or TRBV12-4 to TRBJ1-1; the D gene is possibly TRBD1 (6 bases). The CDR3 sequence is 15 residues long. Trimming cost V 5 bases and J 2 bases, with 15 bases left between them. The CDR3 loop is CASSGGEGGNTEAFF. As DNA, the CDR3 is TGTGCCAGCAGTGGGGGAGAGGGGGGTAACACTGAAGCTTTCTTT.

The chain combines TRBV7-2 with TRBJ2-3, with a tentative D call TRBD1 (6 bases). There are 15 residues in the CDR3. The V end lost 4 bases, the J end lost 6 bases, and 17 bases lay between the germline ends. CDR1 and CDR2 from the germline V gene are SGHTA and FQGNSA. This CDR3 is CASSYTGRAGDTQYF. In DNA form, the CDR3 reads TGTGCCAGCAGCTATACAGGGCGCGCCGGGGATACGCAGTATTTT.

This clonotype was detected only a few times. The rearrangement uses TRBV15 and TRBJ1-2, with D unresolved. Germline V lookup: CDR1 LNHNV, CDR2 YYDKDF (reference sequence). The V and J ends lost 6 bases and 2 bases respectively, with 19 bases between them. The CDR3 loop spans 16 amino acids. CDR3 protein: CATSNVGGGSNYGYTF. DNA for the CDR3: TGTGCCACCAGTAACGTCGGCGGAGGGTCGAACTATGGCTACACCTTC.

This chain joins TRBV28 and TRBJ2-4; TRBD1 agrees at 10 bases. This CDR3 comprises 14 residues. The V gene's germline CDR1 is MDHEN and CDR2 SYDVKM. V was pared by 6 bases and J by 8 bases, with 7 bases of the junction left unmatched. The CDR3: CASSAGQGRHIQYF. The CDR3 DNA reads TGTGCCAGCAGCGCGGGACAGGGGAGACACATTCAGTACTTC.

On this clonotype itself: The junction differs from germline at one of its ends, possibly a read error. The V gene is TRBV18, the J gene TRBJ2-3; the D is unclear. CDR1 KGHSH and CDR2 LQKENI come from the germline V gene. The CDR3 is 14 amino acids. For the CDR3, the DNA is TGTGCCAGCTCACCACCTTCCACCACAGATACGAAGTATTTT. This codes for CASSPPSTTDTKYF.

This clonotype was counted between two and nine times. The chain is built from TRBV5-1 and TRBJ1-1; tentative D call: TRBD1 (5 bases). The germline V gene encodes CDR1 SGHRS and CDR2 YFSETQ. The length of the CDR3 is 12 residues. V shed 4 bases and J shed 11 bases, with 15 bases lying between them. The CDR3 sequence is CASSASGNMAFF. CDR3 coding DNA: TGCGCCAGCAGCGCCTCAGGGAATATGGCTTTCTTT.

This clonotype was seen a few times. The chain combines TRBV5-1 with TRBJ1-2; D is undetermined. Trimming stripped 4 bases from V and 1 base from J, with 5 bases between. The germline CDR1 and CDR2 sequences are SGHRS and YFSETQ. This CDR3 comprises 12 residues. The CDR3 is CASSPVNYGYTF. DNA for the CDR3: TGCGCCAGCAGCCCCGTTAACTATGGCTACACCTTC. Full variable domain (remainder filled in from reference TRBV5-1 and TRBJ1-2): KAGVTQTPRYLIKTRGQQVTLSCSPISGHRSVSWYQQTPGQGLQFLFEYFSETQRNKGNFPGRFSGRQFSNSRSEMNVSTLELGDSALYLCASSPVNYGYTFGSGTRLTVV.

DNA of the CDR3: TGTGCCAGCAGTTACGGGCGAGGGATGGTATACGAGCAGTACTTC. Amino acid sequence: CASSYGRGMVYEQYF. The chain employs TRBV6-6 and TRBJ2-7, with D maybe TRBD2 (5 bases). CDR1 MNHNY and CDR2 SVGAGI come from the germline V gene (reference sequence). V shed 2 bases and J shed 4 bases, with 15 bases lying between them. The CDR3 runs 15 residues.

This clonotype occurred many times. The gene calls are TRBV2 and TRBJ2-1, with D possibly TRBD2 on 6 matching bases. The CDR3 extends over 12 amino acids. From germline, CDR1 is SNHLY and CDR2 FYNNEI. V lost 6 bases to trimming and J lost 4 bases, with 7 bases between them. In DNA form, the CDR3 reads TGTGCCAGCAGCGGGGGATACAATGAGCAGTTCTTC. This translates into CASSGGYNEQFF.

This clonotype occurred a few times. V and J are TRBV5-1 and TRBJ1-2, with D perhaps TRBD1 (5 bases). The length of the CDR3 is 13 residues. V was shortened by 0 bases and J by 6 bases, with 9 bases between the two germline ends. Germline CDR1 is SGHRS and CDR2 is YFSETQ. For the CDR3, the DNA is TGCGCCAGCAGCTTGGACCAGGGTCATGGCTACACCTTC. Translated, it gives CASSLDQGHGYTF. Together with reference TRBV5-1 and TRBJ1-2, the CDR3 gives the full variable domain: KAGVTQTPRYLIKTRGQQVTLSCSPISGHRSVSWYQQTPGQGLQFLFEYFSETQRNKGNFPGRFSGRQFSNSRSEMNVSTLELGDSALYLCASSLDQGHGYTFGSGTRLTVV.

This chain uses TRBV5-5 with TRBJ2-4; possible D gene TRBD2, 5 bases. V lost 3 bases and J 9 bases, leaving 19 bases between the germline ends. CDR1 SGHKS and CDR2 YYEKEE come from the germline V gene (reference sequence). This CDR3 has 15 amino acids. The CDR3 protein is CASSSLDSPGGIQYF. CDR3 nucleotides: TGTGCCAGCAGCTCGCTGGACTCCCCCGGAGGCATTCAGTACTTC.